Following are 11 T cell receptor beta chains from one sample sequenced in a study of blood T cell repertoires in COVID-19. Profiling relied on immunoSEQ multiplex PCR, and the TCRdb table lists in-frame clones only, not all of them. The repertoire holds about 220,000 clones, almost 90% seen once, with about 15% in the top ten. Source material: PBMCs or T cells enriched from blood (not recorded which). All receptors derive from a woman in her forties or fifties with acute COVID-19.

The chain uses TRBV5-1 and TRBJ1-3, with D unclear. From germline, CDR1 is SGHRS and CDR2 YFSETQ. Trimming left V 4 bases short and J 0 bases short, with 11 bases between. The CDR3 has 15 amino acids. CDR3 DNA: TGCGCCAGCAGCCCGTTGGCTAGCTCTGGAAACACCATATATTTT. Translation: CASSPLASSGNTIYF.

The rearrangement uses TRBV10-3 and TRBJ2-7; D gene unclear. V was cut by 0 bases and J by 3 bases, with 9 bases left in between. Germline V gene data show CDR1 as ENHRY and CDR2 as SYGVKD. CDR3 length: 14 residues. Written as DNA, the CDR3 is TGTGCCATCAGTGAGTCTTCAGGAAGCTACGAGCAGTACTTC. Its protein product is CAISESSGSYEQYF.

The chain joins TRBV7-8 to TRBJ1-5; possibly TRBD1 for D (5 bases). The germline V and J ends were trimmed by 5 bases and 10 bases, with 12 bases remaining between them. Looked up from germline, CDR1 is SGHVS and CDR2 is FQNEAQ. This CDR3 has 12 amino acids. The CDR3 DNA reads as TGTGCCAGCAGCCTAAGCGGGGGACCCCAGCATTTT. Its translation is CASSLSGGPQHF.

V is TRBV7-2 and J is TRBJ2-2, with 11 bases that match TRBD2. The CDR3 spans 18 residues. Germline V gene data show CDR1 as SGHTA and CDR2 as FQGNSA. V gave up 5 bases and J gave up 9 bases; unmatched junction bases: 17. The CDR3 loop reads CASSPRSGLAASSRELFF. For the CDR3, the DNA is TGTGCCAGCAGCCCGCGGTCGGGACTAGCGGCCTCCAGTCGGGAGCTGTTTTTT.

The J gene is TRBJ2-1, the V gene TRBV18; TRBD2 aligns across 9 bases. The CDR3 spans 17 residues. J lost 8 bases, V lost 0 bases, and 11 bases had no gene match. CDR1 and CDR2 from the germline V gene are KGHSH and LQKENI. The CDR3 loop is CASSPPPAASGIDEQFF. CDR3 nucleotide sequence: TGTGCCAGCTCACCACCCCCAGCGGCTAGCGGGATTGATGAGCAGTTCTTC.

The V gene is TRBV7-6, the J gene TRBJ2-7; unclear D gene. The V and J ends lost 5 bases and 4 bases respectively, with 21 bases between them. Germline V gene data show CDR1 as SGHVS and CDR2 as FNYEAQ. The CDR3 runs to 16 residues. DNA for the CDR3: TGTGCCAGCAGCCCCGCACAAAGGAGTGGCCTTTACGAGCAGTACTTC. Translated, it gives CASSPAQRSGLYEQYF.

The V call is TRBV7-9, the J call TRBJ2-1, with a possible D match to TRBD2 (6 bases). The CDR3 consists of 15 residues. V lost 2 bases and J lost 10, with 18 bases in between. Germline CDR1 is SEHNR and CDR2 is FQNEAQ (reference sequence). Here the CDR3 reads CASSLLGGARGEQFF. The CDR3 region has the DNA TGTGCCAGCAGCTTATTAGGCGGGGCTAGAGGCGAGCAGTTCTTC. Supplemented by reference TRBV7-9 and TRBJ2-1, the full variable domain reads DTGVSQNPRHKITKRGQNVTFRCDPISEHNRLYWYRQTLGQGPEFLTYFQNEAQLEKSRLLSDRFSAERPKGSFSTLEIQRTEQGDSAMYLCASSLLGGARGEQFFGPGTRLTVL.

This CDR3 reads CASSDRVNLNTEAFF. In DNA, the CDR3 is TGCGCCAGCAGTGACAGGGTTAACTTGAACACTGAAGCTTTCTTT. The rearrangement links TRBV4-3 to TRBJ1-1; 7 bases align to TRBD1. Germline V gives CDR1 LGHNA, CDR2 YSLEER. After removal of 6 bases from V and 0 bases from J, the junction contained 7 bases not matched to a gene. This CDR3 spans 15 amino acids.

This sequence joins TRBV28 and TRBJ1-1; D is possibly TRBD1 (5 bases). This CDR3 contains 14 residues. The germline gives CDR1 MDHEN, CDR2 SYDVKM. The germline V and J ends were trimmed by 3 bases and 0 bases, with 8 bases remaining between them. CDR3: CASSLARVNTEAFF. As DNA, the CDR3 is TGTGCCAGCAGTTTGGCCAGGGTGAACACTGAAGCTTTCTTT.

The V gene is TRBV3-1 (or the pseudogene TRBV3-2), the J gene TRBJ1-2; TRBD1 is a possible D gene (5 bases). Between the trimmed V and J ends, which lost 0 bases and 12 bases, there was a span of 14 bases. The germline V gene has CDR1 LGHDT and CDR2 YNNKEL (reference sequence). The CDR3 is 13 amino acids. CDR3 DNA sequence: TGTGCCAGCAGCCAAGATCTGGGGGGGTCTCACACCTTC. Residues: CASSQDLGGSHTF.

This clone was observed a single time. The chain joins TRBV5-6 to TRBJ2-5; possibly TRBD2 for D (7 bases). V lost 0 bases to trimming and J lost 4 bases, with 13 bases between them. Looked up from germline, CDR1 is SGHDT and CDR2 is YYEEEE. The CDR3 is 15 amino acids. In DNA, the CDR3 is TGTGCCAGCAGCTTGGCCGGGGGGCCGGGAGAGACCCAGTACTTC. The encoded protein is CASSLAGGPGETQYF.